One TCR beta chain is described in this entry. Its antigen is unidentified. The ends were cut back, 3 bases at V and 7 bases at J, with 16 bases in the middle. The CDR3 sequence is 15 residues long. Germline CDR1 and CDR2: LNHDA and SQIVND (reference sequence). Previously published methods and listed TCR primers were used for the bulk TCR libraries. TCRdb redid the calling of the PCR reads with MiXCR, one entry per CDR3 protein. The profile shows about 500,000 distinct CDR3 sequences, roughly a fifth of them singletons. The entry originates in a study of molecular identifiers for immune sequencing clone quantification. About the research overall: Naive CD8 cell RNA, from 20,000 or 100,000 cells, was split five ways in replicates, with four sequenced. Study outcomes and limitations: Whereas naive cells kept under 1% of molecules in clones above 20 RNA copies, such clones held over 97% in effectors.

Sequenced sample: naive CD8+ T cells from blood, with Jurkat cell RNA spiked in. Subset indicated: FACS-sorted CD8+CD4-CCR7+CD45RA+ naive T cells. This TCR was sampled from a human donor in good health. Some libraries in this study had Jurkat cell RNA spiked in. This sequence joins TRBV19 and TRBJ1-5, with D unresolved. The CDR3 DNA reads TGTGCCAGTAGTATGTGGTTAGGTGGTGAACAGCCCCAGCATTTT. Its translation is CASSMWLGGEQPQHF.